The next 8 T cell receptor beta chains were all read from a single sample in a study of low-dose radiotherapy and immunotherapy resistance in tumors. With TRAV- and TRBV-specific primers, first-strand cDNA was made, covering the alpha and beta chains. Over approximately 20 PCR cycles, TCRs were amplified from a constant-region primer and V-primer adapter. From the reads, TCRdb called clonotypes with MiXCR, one entry per CDR3 protein. The data show approximately 70,000 distinct CDR3 sequences, less than 40% seen once. The sample's time point: before trial treatment. Here the sequenced sample was PBMCs, taken before treatment. Receptors were obtained from a female donor with ovarian cancer.

This clonotype was seen a handful of times. The chain is built from TRBV4-1 and TRBJ1-1; no clear D. Germline-derived CDR1 and CDR2 are MGHRA and YSYEKL. This CDR3 has 16 amino acids. The V gene lost 6 bases and the J gene lost 3 bases, with 20 bases spanning the gap. CDR3 sequence: CASRQRPSDGYTEAFF. For the CDR3, the DNA is TGCGCCAGCAGACAGCGGCCGTCGGACGGCTACACTGAAGCTTTCTTT.

There are many counts of this clonotype. The V and J genes are TRBV5-1 and TRBJ1-1; D not resolved. Germline V gene data show CDR1 as SGHRS and CDR2 as YFSETQ. V was cut by 4 bases and J by 3 bases, with 13 bases left in between. The CDR3 consists of 14 residues. The CDR3 region is CASSTPGRDTEAFF. CDR3 bases: TGCGCCAGCAGCACTCCCGGTAGGGACACTGAAGCTTTCTTT.

CDR3 nucleotide sequence: TGTGCCAGCAGTGGCCTTCGGGGGGCAATCACTGAAGCTTTCTTT. Amino acids: CASSGLRGAITEAFF. The chain combines TRBV2 with TRBJ1-1; D may be TRBD1 (6 bases). Germline V gene sequence: CDR1 SNHLY, CDR2 FYNNEI. The CDR3 contains 15 residues. V lost 4 bases, J lost 4 bases, and 16 bases lay in between. The full variable domain, in which reference TRBV2 and TRBJ1-1 provide the parts outside the CDR3, is EPEVTQTPSHQVTQMGQEVILRCVPISNHLYFYWYRQILGQKVEFLVSFYNNEISEKSEIFDDQFSVERPDGSNFTLKIRSTKLEDSAMYFCASSGLRGAITEAFFGQGTRLTVV.

This clonotype has at least ten counts. The chain is built from TRBV27 and TRBJ1-3; possibly TRBD1 for D (5 bases). V was shortened by 2 bases and J by 2 bases, with 19 bases between the two germline ends. Germline values: CDR1 MNHEY, CDR2 SMNVEV (reference sequence). The length of the CDR3 is 18 residues. The CDR3 DNA is TGTGCCAGCAGTTTAGGTAGTCCCCGCGGGACGCCTGGAAACACCATATATTTT. It is translated as CASSLGSPRGTPGNTIYF.

This clonotype is medium-sized (0.01 to 0.1%) by share. The genes are TRBV11-2 and TRBJ2-5; D is possibly TRBD1 or TRBD2 (7 bases each). Germline V gene lookup returns CDR1 SGHAT and CDR2 FQNNGV. This CDR3 comprises 16 residues. Between the trimmed V and J ends, which lost 3 bases and 5 bases, there was a span of 19 bases. The CDR3 DNA sequence: TGTGCCAGCAGCTTCTTGCCCCAGGGGGGGCTTGAGACCCAGTACTTC. Its protein product is CASSFLPQGGLETQYF.

This clonotype was recorded at least ten times. This chain connects TRBV12-3 or TRBV12-4 to TRBJ2-7; 9 nucleotides match TRBD2. The J segment lost 5 bases and the V segment lost 6 bases, leaving 5 bases of the junction unmatched. The CDR3 runs to 13 residues. The CDR3 here is CASSSGLAHEQYF. CDR3 bases: TGTGCCAGCAGCTCGGGACTAGCCCACGAGCAGTACTTC.

At least ten counts were recorded for this clonotype. The chain links TRBV20-1 to TRBJ1-1, with TRBD1 matching over 7 bases. Germline CDR1 is DFQATT and CDR2 is SNEGSKA (reference sequence). The CDR3 length is 13 residues. V lost 6 bases and J lost 1; bases outside the gene matches: 5. CDR3 region: CSAPGQRNTEAFF. CDR3 DNA sequence: TGCAGTGCCCCGGGACAGAGGAACACTGAAGCTTTCTTT.

This clonotype was found once. CDR3 protein: CASSLIQETQYF. The CDR3 DNA follows: TGTGCCAGCAGCTTGATCCAAGAGACCCAGTACTTC. The chain combines TRBV5-6 with TRBJ2-7; no definite D call. The last part of the DNA fits TRBJ2-5 better; the J call may be wrong. CDR1 and CDR2 (germline): SGHDT, YYEEEE. This CDR3 contains 12 residues.